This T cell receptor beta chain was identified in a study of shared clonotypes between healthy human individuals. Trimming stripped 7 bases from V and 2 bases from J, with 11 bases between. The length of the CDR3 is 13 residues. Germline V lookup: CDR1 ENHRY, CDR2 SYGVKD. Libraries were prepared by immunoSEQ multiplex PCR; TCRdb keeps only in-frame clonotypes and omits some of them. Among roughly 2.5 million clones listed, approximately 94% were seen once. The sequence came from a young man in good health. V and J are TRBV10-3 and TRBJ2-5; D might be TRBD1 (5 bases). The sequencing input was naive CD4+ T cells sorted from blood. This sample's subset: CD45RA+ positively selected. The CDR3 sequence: CAINFQGQETQYF. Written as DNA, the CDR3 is TGTGCCATCAATTTCCAGGGACAAGAGACCCAGTACTTC.